The 5 T cell receptor beta chains given below trace back to one sample, sequenced in a study of blood T cell repertoires in COVID-19. Sequenced by immunoSEQ multiplex PCR; TCRdb stores in-frame clones only, minus some. The sample includes roughly 120,000 clones, 75% to 90% of them seen just once. The specimen was peripheral blood. Receptor source: a man aged 65-85 years with acute or convalescent COVID-19.

The chain recombines TRBV11-2 with TRBJ2-1, with D unresolved. The CDR3 covers 14 residues. The germline V gene encodes CDR1 SGHAT and CDR2 FQNNGV. V dropped 0 bases and J dropped 9 bases, with 12 bases sitting between them. CDR3 nucleotides: TGTGCCAGCAGCTTAGAGTTAGCCTCGGGTGAGCAGTTCTTC. Protein product: CASSLELASGEQFF.

The rearrangement links TRBV7-8 to TRBJ1-4, with 7 bases identical to TRBD1. Germline V lookup: CDR1 SGHVS, CDR2 FQNEAQ. The CDR3 has 12 residues. The trim removed 5 bases at V and 8 bases at J, leaving 2 bases unmatched. CDR3 loop: CASSKDREKLFF. As DNA, the CDR3 is TGTGCCAGCAGCAAGGACAGGGAAAAACTGTTTTTT.

The chain employs TRBV6-5 and TRBJ2-7; 7 bases map to TRBD2. CDR3 size: 13 residues. The germline V gene has CDR1 MNHEY and CDR2 SVGAGI. V lost 8 bases and J lost 1; bases outside the gene matches: 5. In nucleotides, the CDR3 is TGTGCCAGCGGGGGGGACGTATCCTACGAGCAGTACTTC. Its protein product is CASGGDVSYEQYF.

Comment on this clone: At one boundary the junction diverges from the germline segment, which might be a read error. CDR3 sequence (DNA): TGTGCCAGCAGCCAGCGGGACCTGGCGAATTTT. Translated: CASSQRDLANF. The V and J genes are TRBV7-9 and TRBJ1-3; perhaps TRBD1 as D (5 bases). Germline CDR1 SEHNR, CDR2 FQNEAQ (reference sequence). CDR3 length: 11 amino acids.

The chain carries TRBV28 and TRBJ2-1, with TRBD1 as a possible D gene (6 bases). CDR3 length: 14 residues. Trimming removed 10 bases from V and 0 bases from J, with 13 bases in between. Germline V gene sequence: CDR1 MDHEN, CDR2 SYDVKM. This CDR3 reads CAIMDSSSYNEQFF. DNA of the CDR3: TGTGCCATAATGGACAGCAGCTCCTACAATGAGCAGTTCTTC.